The 30 T cell receptor beta chains below come from one sample, sequenced in a study of regulatory T cells in long-lasting Graves disease (dated by TCRdb to the early 2020s). Library creation used multiplex PCR. Sequencing relied on an Illumina HiSeq 4000. TCR beta libraries were built with iRepertoire HTBI primers and Arm-PCR amplification of CDR3 regions. TCRdb cleaned the public reads at Q25 with fastp, built clones with MiXCR and kept in-frame beta chains. Entries are consolidated by CDR3 protein sequence, retaining the most common genes and DNA. Within this sample are 400,000 to 450,000 distinct CDR3 sequences, with roughly a quarter of them counted one time only. The ten most abundant clones make up around 26% of the sample. In the paper's terms, the time point label means: persistent/refractory GD, antithyroid drugs over 5 years with positive TRAb. RNA was extracted from PBMCs in TRIzol for both TCR sequencing and RNA sequencing.

The input for sequencing was peripheral blood mononuclear cells (PBMCs), taken when the disease was refractory, from a patient treated with antithyroid drugs. The origin of the receptors is a female donor with Graves disease.

This clonotype has at least ten counts. The CDR3 DNA reads TGTGCCAGCAGCCTTCAGACAGGGGAAGAGACCCAGTACTTC. It yields the protein CASSLQTGEETQYF. The genes are TRBV7-2 and TRBJ2-5, with 8 nucleotides matching TRBD1. Germline V gene lookup returns CDR1 SGHTA and CDR2 FQGNSA. V lost 5 bases, J lost 3 bases, and 5 bases stayed unmatched. The CDR3 is 14 amino acids.

This clonotype was seen ten or more times. The chain links TRBV28 to TRBJ2-7; 12 bases align to TRBD1. After removal of 4 bases from V and 9 bases from J, the junction contained 13 bases not matched to a gene. Germline CDR1 and CDR2: MDHEN and SYDVKM. The CDR3 has 16 residues. This chain's CDR3 is CASSYKSGTGGRVQYF. The CDR3 region has the DNA TGTGCCAGCAGTTACAAATCCGGGACAGGGGGCCGGGTGCAGTACTTC.

This clonotype occurred many times. V gene TRBV11-1 combines with J gene TRBJ2-1; D may be TRBD2 (5 bases). Per germline, CDR1 SGHAT and CDR2 FQDESV (reference sequence). CDR3 length equals 15 residues. The germline V and J ends were trimmed by 2 bases and 0 bases, with 8 bases remaining between them. CDR3 region: CASSLQRISYNEQFF. In DNA, the CDR3 is TGTGCCAGCAGCTTACAGCGGATCTCCTACAATGAGCAGTTCTTC.

This clonotype came up many times. The rearrangement uses TRBV30 and TRBJ1-4, with D possibly TRBD1 on 5 matching bases. The germline gives CDR1 GTSNPN, CDR2 SVGIG (reference sequence). The CDR3 extends over 12 amino acids. The germline V and J ends were trimmed by 5 bases and 10 bases, with 14 bases remaining between them. The DNA of the CDR3 is TGTGCCTGGGGACCAGGGATGCGAAAACTGTTTTTT. This codes for CAWGPGMRKLFF.

This clonotype was picked up many times. V is TRBV12-3 or TRBV12-4 and J is TRBJ1-1, with unresolved D. V gave up 3 bases and J gave up 2 bases, with 7 bases separating them. The length of the CDR3 is 13 residues. The CDR3 DNA follows: TGTGCCAGCAGTTTTAAGAGAAACACTGAAGCTTTCTTT. The encoded protein is CASSFKRNTEAFF.

V usage is TRBV11-3 and J usage is TRBJ2-1; D is undetermined. CDR1 is SGHNT and CDR2 is YENEEA in the germline V gene. This CDR3 is built from 15 residues. The ends were cut back, 0 bases at V and 6 bases at J, with 12 bases in the middle. CDR3 sequence reads: CASSLEHQRSNEQFF. CDR3 in DNA: TGTGCCAGCAGCTTAGAACACCAAAGAAGCAATGAGCAGTTCTTC.

This clonotype was picked up a small number of times. The chain uses TRBV20-1 and TRBJ1-5; 7 nucleotides match TRBD1. Trimming removed 1 base from V and 4 bases from J; junction bases left unmatched: 16. Germline V gives CDR1 DFQATT, CDR2 SNEGSKA (reference sequence). The CDR3 loop spans 18 amino acids. As DNA, the CDR3 is TGCAGTGCTAGAGTCCAAAACAGGGGTCGGGACCCTAATCAGCCCCAGCATTTT. It translates to CSARVQNRGRDPNQPQHF.

V gene TRBV30 combines with J gene TRBJ2-7; 7 nucleotides agree with TRBD2. Germline CDR1 is GTSNPN and CDR2 is SVGIG (reference sequence). The CDR3 has 14 residues. V dropped 1 base and J dropped 3; count of bases not matched to a gene: 6. CDR3 region: CAWSDRTRFYEQYF. CDR3 nucleotide sequence: TGTGCCTGGAGTGATAGGACTAGATTCTACGAGCAGTACTTC.

The chain combines TRBV7-9 with TRBJ2-3, with D hard to call. Germline assignment: CDR1 SEHNR and CDR2 FQNEAQ (reference sequence). V was cut by 3 bases and J by 2 bases, with 12 bases left in between. The CDR3 consists of 15 residues. CDR3 DNA sequence: TGTGCCAGCAGCTTCTTCGCCAGGAACACAGATACGCAGTATTTT. It specifies CASSFFARNTDTQYF.

This clonotype was recorded many times. J is TRBJ1-5 and V is TRBV7-8; a weak D match, TRBD1 (5 bases). CDR3 length: 16 amino acids. Trimming took 1 base from V and 2 from J, leaving 12 bases between them. The germline CDR1 and CDR2 sequences are SGHVS and FQNEAQ. The CDR3 region is CASSLVRGGRNQPQHF. The DNA of the CDR3 is TGTGCCAGCAGCTTAGTTCGCGGGGGACGCAATCAGCCCCAGCATTTT.

The rearrangement uses TRBV19 and TRBJ2-3; a weak D match, TRBD2 (6 bases). Trimming took off 3 bases at V and 5 bases at J, with 12 bases between the two ends. CDR3 length equals 14 residues. Germline loops: CDR1 LNHDA, CDR2 SQIVND (reference sequence). The CDR3 DNA is TGTGCCAGTAGTATGGACGGGAGTGGAGATACGCAGTATTTT. It is translated as CASSMDGSGDTQYF.

This clonotype was seen ten or more times. The chain recombines TRBV25-1 with TRBJ2-7; TRBD2 matches at 7 bases. In germline, CDR1 is MGHDK, CDR2 SYGVNS. V was pared by 4 bases and J by 3 bases, with 3 bases of the junction left unmatched. This CDR3 has 13 residues. CDR3 DNA: TGTGCCAGCAGTGTGGCTAGCGGCTACGAGCAGTACTTC. Translation: CASSVASGYEQYF.

This clonotype was seen a few times. The V call is TRBV7-8, the J call TRBJ1-2, with 9 bases fitting TRBD1. Germline V gene sequence: CDR1 SGHVS, CDR2 FQNEAQ. J lost 5 bases, V lost 4 bases, and 8 bases had no gene match. The CDR3 extends over 15 amino acids. This CDR3 is CASSSRTGVFYGYTF. DNA for the CDR3: TGTGCCAGCAGCTCAAGGACAGGGGTTTTTTATGGCTACACCTTC.

This clonotype has only a few counts. V is TRBV7-2 and J is TRBJ1-5; possible D gene TRBD1, 5 bases. The CDR3 has 14 amino acids. Trimming took off 0 bases at V and 5 bases at J, with 8 bases between the two ends. The V gene's germline CDR1 is SGHTA and CDR2 FQGNSA. As DNA, the CDR3 is TGTGCCAGCAGCTTAGCGGGGGTCTATCAGCCCCAGCATTTT. Encoded protein: CASSLAGVYQPQHF.

The gene calls are TRBV5-1 and TRBJ2-2, with 8 bases matching TRBD2. The CDR3 extends over 15 amino acids. After removal of 7 bases from V and 0 bases from J, the junction contained 5 bases not matched to a gene. Germline lookup yields CDR1 SGHRS and CDR2 YFSETQ. The CDR3 DNA reads TGCGCCAGCCGGAAGCGGGAGCCGAACACCGGGGAGCTGTTTTTT. The encoded protein is CASRKREPNTGELFF.

On this clonotype itself: This is likely a read error, given that the CDR3 carries no conserved phenylalanine or tryptophan at its end. The chain combines TRBV20-1 with TRBJ2-2, with 12 nucleotides matching TRBD2. Per germline, CDR1 DFQATT and CDR2 SNEGSKA (reference sequence). The CDR3 runs 16 residues. V dropped 3 bases and J dropped 2; count of bases not matched to a gene: 4. This CDR3 reads CSASPSGRVNTGELFL. The CDR3 coding sequence is TGCAGTGCTAGTCCTAGCGGGAGGGTTAACACCGGGGAGCTGTTTCTT.

This clonotype appeared a few times. The V gene is TRBV4-1, the J gene TRBJ2-7; 8 nucleotides line up with TRBD1. This CDR3 has 15 amino acids. Germline-derived CDR1 and CDR2 are MGHRA and YSYEKL. After removal of 4 bases from V and 5 bases from J, the junction contained 10 bases not matched to a gene. This CDR3 is CASSPQTGAVNEQYF. For the CDR3, the DNA is TGCGCCAGCAGCCCACAGACAGGGGCTGTGAACGAGCAGTACTTC.

The rearrangement links TRBV28 to TRBJ1-2, with 10 bases matching TRBD1. CDR1 is MDHEN and CDR2 is SYDVKM in the germline V gene. V lost 6 bases and J lost 4; bases outside the gene matches: 8. This CDR3 region has 15 residues. Here the CDR3 reads CASSLGDRGGYGYTF. The CDR3 DNA reads TGTGCCAGCAGCCTAGGGGACAGGGGTGGCTATGGCTACACCTTC.

This clonotype was observed many times. The CDR3 loop reads CASSFTLGQQSIYGYTF. The CDR3 bases are TGTGCCAGCAGTTTCACTTTGGGACAGCAGTCAATCTATGGCTACACCTTC. The chain has TRBV27 and TRBJ1-2, with 7 positions matching TRBD1. Germline CDR1 reads MNHEY; CDR2 reads SMNVEV (reference sequence). J lost 4 bases, V lost 3 bases, and 14 bases had no gene match. There are 17 residues in the CDR3.

This clonotype was detected ten times or more. The J gene is TRBJ2-7, the V gene TRBV6-1; 11 positions match TRBD1. V was clipped by 7 bases and J by 2 bases; unmatched bases: 10. The CDR3 is made up of 16 amino acids. Germline CDR1 and CDR2: MNHNS and SASEGT. The chain's CDR3 is CASTIPPGQGAYEQYF. The CDR3 nucleotides read TGTGCCAGCACCATCCCTCCGGGACAGGGGGCCTACGAGCAGTACTTC.

This clonotype was seen a few times. The chain couples TRBV6-1 to TRBJ1-2; 7 positions match TRBD1. Per the germline V gene, CDR1 is MNHNS and CDR2 is SASEGT. This CDR3 region has 11 residues. V shed 7 bases, J shed 7 bases, and the junction held 3 bases outside the gene matches. The CDR3 loop reads CASTDRVGYTF. As DNA, the CDR3 is TGTGCCAGCACCGACAGGGTTGGCTACACCTTC.

This clonotype was observed many times. J is TRBJ2-2 and V is TRBV2, with no clear D. The V gene lost 7 bases and the J gene lost 6 bases, with 12 bases spanning the gap. The germline gives CDR1 SNHLY, CDR2 FYNNEI. This CDR3 contains 13 residues. As DNA, the CDR3 is TGTGCCAGCACCGAGCTGGGTCCCGGGGAGCTGTTTTTT. Amino acid sequence: CASTELGPGELFF.

V is TRBV27 and J is TRBJ1-4; 7 bases line up with TRBD1. Unmatched junction bases numbered 12, after V lost 10 bases and J lost 7 bases. The germline V gene has CDR1 MNHEY and CDR2 SMNVEV (reference sequence). The CDR3 consists of 14 residues. The CDR3 loop is CATAREGAGEKLFF. The CDR3 region has the DNA TGTGCCACCGCCCGGGAGGGGGCGGGTGAAAAACTGTTTTTT. The entire variable domain, with the rest obtained from reference TRBV27 and TRBJ1-4, is as follows: EAQVTQNPRYLITVTGKKLTVTCSQNMNHEYMSWYRQDPGLGLRQIYYSMNVEVTDKGDVPEGYKVSRKEKRNFPLILESPSPNQTSLYFCATAREGAGEKLFFGSGTQLSVL.

This clonotype was seen at least ten times. The CDR3 reads CASSPTGPNYGYTF. The CDR3 DNA reads as TGTGCCAGCAGCCCGACAGGGCCCAACTATGGCTACACCTTC. The V gene is TRBV12-3 or TRBV12-4, the J gene TRBJ1-2; the match to TRBD1 covers 7 bases. The length of the CDR3 is 14 residues. Germline trimming cut 6 bases from V and 2 bases from J; bases unmatched to any gene: 6.

V usage is TRBV24-1 and J usage is TRBJ2-2; TRBD2 matches at 7 bases. This CDR3 is built from 14 residues. Per the germline V gene, CDR1 is KGHDR and CDR2 is SFDVKD. Trimming at V came to 7 bases and at J to 2 bases, leaving 3 bases not matched to a gene. The CDR3 DNA is TGTGCCACCAGCCGGACTAGTAACACCGGGGAGCTGTTTTTT. Amino acid sequence: CATSRTSNTGELFF.

With respect to this clonotype: One junction end disagrees with the germline gene, perhaps due to a read error. The gene calls are TRBV7-2 and TRBJ2-7, with D perhaps matching TRBD2 (5 bases). This CDR3 region has 15 residues. Germline-derived CDR1 and CDR2 are SGHTA and FQGNSA. CDR3 DNA: TGTGCCAGCAGCTTAGGCCCGGGGAGCTCCCACGAGCAGTACTTC. The encoded protein is CASSLGPGSSHEQYF.

This clonotype appeared many times. V usage is TRBV11-2 and J usage is TRBJ1-5; the D gene is possibly TRBD1 (5 bases). The V end lost 1 base, the J end lost 6 bases, and 16 bases lay between the germline ends. The CDR3 is 16 amino acids. Germline V CDR1 and CDR2: SGHAT, FQNNGV. CDR3 residues: CASSLGGGRGSQPQHF. CDR3 DNA sequence: TGTGCCAGCAGCTTAGGCGGGGGGAGGGGCAGTCAGCCCCAGCATTTT.

This clonotype was seen repeatedly, ten times or more. V and J are TRBV28 and TRBJ1-5, with 7 bases fitting TRBD1. CDR1 is MDHEN, CDR2 SYDVKM, per germline. With 1 base clipped from V and 2 bases from J, the junction kept 2 bases outside the gene matches. The CDR3 is made up of 15 amino acids. The CDR3 DNA reads TGTGCCAGCAGTTTATCCGACAGGGGCAATCAGCCCCAGCATTTT. Translated, it gives CASSLSDRGNQPQHF.

The chain employs TRBV7-3 and TRBJ1-2, with 10 bases fitting TRBD1. Germline-derived CDR1 and CDR2 are SGHTA and FQGTGA. This CDR3 is built from 15 residues. The J segment lost 6 bases and the V segment lost 5 bases, leaving 9 bases of the junction unmatched. The CDR3 reads CASSIPGQGKDGYTF. As DNA, the CDR3 is TGTGCCAGCAGCATCCCGGGACAGGGGAAAGATGGCTACACCTTC.

The J gene is TRBJ2-7, the V gene TRBV15; the D is unclear. The CDR3 has 15 residues. Germline lookup yields CDR1 LNHNV and CDR2 YYDKDF (reference sequence). The ends were cut back, 1 base at V and 0 bases at J, with 10 bases in the middle. CDR3 sequence: CATSRGRKSSYEQYF. The CDR3 nucleotides are TGTGCCACCAGCAGAGGACGGAAGAGCTCCTACGAGCAGTACTTC.